Presented here are 14 T cell receptor beta chains from one specimen sequenced in a study of cytomegalovirus exposure and HLA in healthy donors (dated by TCRdb to 2016 to 2017). Receptor libraries were prepared by the immunoSEQ multiplex PCR assay. The multiplex PCR relied on a mix of 60 forward primers for TCR Vbeta segments and 13 reverse primers for TCR Jbeta segments. The clones in this table, taken by TCRdb from immuneACCESS, are in-frame only. Not every clone is retained; where verified, under half of the shortfall comes from an unresolved V gene, and the cause of the rest is unknown. The sample table records more than 150,000 clones; approximately 84% of these occur just once. Clones ranked in the top ten supply over 2.5% of the sample. The sequencing input was PBMCs. Receptor source: a woman between 45 and 65 years old in good health and CMV-seropositive.

The chain combines TRBV5-5 with TRBJ2-2; possibly TRBD1 for D (5 bases). CDR1 and CDR2 (germline): SGHKS, YYEKEE (reference sequence). The CDR3 has 15 amino acids. V lost 4 bases and J 4 bases, leaving 14 bases between the germline ends. The CDR3 sequence is CASSPRRGTTGELFF. In DNA, the CDR3 is TGTGCCAGCAGCCCGCGAAGGGGTACCACCGGGGAGCTGTTTTTT. Variable domain in full (rest from reference TRBV5-5 and TRBJ2-2): DAGVTQSPTHLIKTRGQQVTLRCSPISGHKSVSWYQQVLGQGPQFIFQYYEKEERGRGNFPDRFSARQFPNYSSELNVNALLLGDSALYLCASSPRRGTTGELFFGEGSRLTVL.

This chain joins TRBV19 and TRBJ1-2; tentatively, D is TRBD1 (5 bases). The germline gives CDR1 LNHDA, CDR2 SQIVND (reference sequence). Trimming pared 5 bases from V and 8 bases from J, leaving 9 bases between. The CDR3 sequence is 11 residues long. The DNA for the CDR3 is TGTGCCAGTAGTCTGGGGGGGGGCTACACCTTC. This sequence encodes CASSLGGGYTF.

This chain joins TRBV7-2 and TRBJ1-2; D unresolved. V shed 2 bases and J shed 3 bases, with 7 bases lying between them. The CDR3 is 13 amino acids. Germline CDR1 reads SGHTA; CDR2 reads FQGNSA. The CDR3 reads CASSLIRDYGYTF. DNA for the CDR3: TGTGCCAGCAGCTTAATCCGGGACTATGGCTACACCTTC.

The chain couples TRBV11-1 to TRBJ2-3; 8 nucleotides agree with TRBD2. The CDR3 consists of 14 residues. Germline lookup yields CDR1 SGHAT and CDR2 FQDESV (reference sequence). After removal of 6 bases from V and 4 bases from J, the junction contained 6 bases not matched to a gene. The CDR3 DNA follows: TGTGCCAGCAGTCCCGGGACTAGGTCAGATACGCAGTATTTT. Its protein product is CASSPGTRSDTQYF.

The chain carries TRBV7-3 and TRBJ1-1; 7 bases are shared with TRBD1. The V segment lost 5 bases and the J segment 3 bases; nucleotides outside the gene matches: 6. Germline loops: CDR1 SGHTA, CDR2 FQGTGA. The CDR3 is 14 residues long. CDR3 nucleotides: TGTGCCAGCAGCCAAGACAGGGATGACACTGAAGCTTTCTTT. It is translated as CASSQDRDDTEAFF.

J is TRBJ2-7 and V is TRBV4-3; the D gene is possibly TRBD2 (5 bases). Trimming shortened V by 4 bases and J by 2 bases, and 12 bases separated the two germline ends. Germline loops: CDR1 LGHNA, CDR2 YSLEER. The CDR3 contains 14 residues. Here the CDR3 DNA reads TGCGCCAGCAGCCTAGAGTGGCGGGCCTACGAGCAGTACTTC. It encodes CASSLEWRAYEQYF.

This chain connects TRBV5-1 to TRBJ2-2, with 11 bases aligning to TRBD2. Per germline, CDR1 SGHRS and CDR2 YFSETQ. The CDR3 runs 17 residues. V was pared by 4 bases and J by 6 bases, with 11 bases of the junction left unmatched. CDR3 DNA: TGCGCCAGCAGCCCACGGGGCGGACTAGCGGGTTCCGGGGAGCTGTTTTTT. Its protein is CASSPRGGLAGSGELFF.

Note on this clone: One end of the junction is discordant with germline, which a read error may explain. The rearrangement uses TRBV7-7 and TRBJ2-7; TRBD2 matches 10 bases. CDR1 and CDR2 from the germline V gene are SSHAT and FNYEAQ (reference sequence). This CDR3 is 17 amino acids long. The CDR3 bases are TGTGCTAGCAGCTTAGCCCTCGGGGCTAGCGGGAGTCACGAGCAGTACTTC. The encoded protein is CASSLALGASGSHEQYF.

The V gene is TRBV30, the J gene TRBJ2-1, with D possibly TRBD2 on 5 matching bases. V lost 7 bases, J lost 7 bases, and 17 bases lay in between. Germline V gene data show CDR1 as GTSNPN and CDR2 as SVGIG (reference sequence). This CDR3 region has 13 residues. DNA for the CDR3: TGTGCCTTATCTATAGGCTGGAGGAATGAGCAGTTCTTC. It is translated as CALSIGWRNEQFF.

V is TRBV5-1 and J is TRBJ1-1; D is unresolved. V gave up 5 bases and J gave up 6 bases, with 14 bases separating them. The germline CDR1 and CDR2 sequences are SGHRS and YFSETQ. The CDR3 runs 13 residues. The CDR3 coding sequence is TGCGCCAGCAGTCGCGAAGATCCGTCTGAAGCTTTCTTT. This translates into CASSREDPSEAFF.

This clone was detected only once. This chain links TRBV11-1 with TRBJ2-1; 9 bases are shared with TRBD2. V was pared by 7 bases and J by 0 bases, with 10 bases of the junction left unmatched. The CDR3 extends over 17 amino acids. The germline V gene has CDR1 SGHAT and CDR2 FQDESV (reference sequence). CDR3 sequence reads: CASTRAASGTSYNEQFF. Written as DNA, the CDR3 is TGTGCCAGCACACGAGCGGCTAGCGGGACCTCCTACAATGAGCAGTTCTTC.

The chain recombines TRBV7-8 with TRBJ2-5, with D hard to call. The J call is doubtful: the DNA matches TRBJ2-7 better. This CDR3 has 13 amino acids. CDR1 is SGHVS, CDR2 FQNEAQ, per germline. CDR3 bases: TGTGCCAGCACCCCAACCCGAGGCTACGAGCAGTACTTC. Protein: CASTPTRGYEQYF.

The J gene is TRBJ1-1, the V gene TRBV9, with D possibly being TRBD1 (6 bases). V shed 4 bases and J shed 4 bases, with 14 bases lying between them. This CDR3 is 14 amino acids long. In germline, CDR1 is SGDLS, CDR2 YYNGEE. CDR3 sequence: CASSPRQEGTEAFF. The CDR3 bases are TGTGCCAGCAGCCCTCGACAGGAAGGCACTGAAGCTTTCTTT. Full variable domain (missing parts from reference TRBV9 and TRBJ1-1): DSGVTQTPKHLITATGQRVTLRCSPRSGDLSVYWYQQSLDQGLQFLIQYYNGEERAKGNILERFSAQQFPDLHSELNLSSLELGDSALYFCASSPRQEGTEAFFGQGTRLTVV.

The chain has TRBV6-1 and TRBJ1-6, with 9 bases identical to TRBD1. Germline V gene data show CDR1 as MNHNS and CDR2 as SASEGT. The CDR3 has 14 residues. The trim removed 5 bases at V and 6 bases at J, leaving 2 bases unmatched. CDR3 region: CASSPGQGNSPLHF. CDR3 sequence (DNA): TGTGCCAGCAGTCCGGGACAGGGTAATTCACCCCTCCACTTT.